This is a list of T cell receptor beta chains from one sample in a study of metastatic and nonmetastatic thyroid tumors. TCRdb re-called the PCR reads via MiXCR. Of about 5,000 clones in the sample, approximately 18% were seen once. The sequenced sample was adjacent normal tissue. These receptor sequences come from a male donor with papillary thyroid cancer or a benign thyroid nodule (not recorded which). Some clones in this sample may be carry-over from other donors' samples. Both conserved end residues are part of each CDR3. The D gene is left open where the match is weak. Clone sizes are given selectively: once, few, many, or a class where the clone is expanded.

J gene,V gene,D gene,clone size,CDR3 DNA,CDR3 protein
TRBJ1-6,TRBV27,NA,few,TGTGCCAGCAGTTACCTTCCGGCCGGTTCACCCCTCCACTTT,CASSYLPAGSPLHF
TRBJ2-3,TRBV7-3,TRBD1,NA,TGTGCCAGCAGCCTCGGGACAGCTAGCACAGATACGCAGTATTTT,CASSLGTASTDTQYF
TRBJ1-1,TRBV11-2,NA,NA,TGTGCCAGCAGCTCCACAGGGAGGTGGACTGAAGCTTTCTTT,CASSSTGRWTEAFF
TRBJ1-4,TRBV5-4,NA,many,TGTGCCAGCAGCTTGGCTGGATCTAATGAAAAACTGTTTTTT,CASSLAGSNEKLFF
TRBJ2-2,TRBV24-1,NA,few,TGTGCCACCAGCACTGTAGAGGGTAGCGGGGAGCTGTTTTTT,CATSTVEGSGELFF
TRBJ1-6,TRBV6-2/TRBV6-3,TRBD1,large,TGTGCCAGCAACTGGACTCCGGGACAGGGGAATTCACCCCTCCACTTT,CASNWTPGQGNSPLHF
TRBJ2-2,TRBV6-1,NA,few,TGTGCCAGCCGCCTGACTAGAAACACCGGGGAGCTGTTTTTT,CASRLTRNTGELFF
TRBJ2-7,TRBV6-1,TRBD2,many,TGTGCCAGCAGTGTCGGGGGGGCTAACGAGCAGTACTTC,CASSVGGANEQYF
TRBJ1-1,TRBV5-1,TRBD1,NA,TGCGCCAGCAGCTCCCGACAGGGAGCTTTCTTT,CASSSRQGAFF
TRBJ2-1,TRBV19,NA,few,TGTGCCAGTAATTCGGCTACTACCAATGAGCAGTTCTTC,CASNSATTNEQFF
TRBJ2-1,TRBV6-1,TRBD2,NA,TGTGCCAGCAGCTTGACGCGTGGCGGGAGTGGTGAGCAGTTCTTC,CASSLTRGGSGEQFF
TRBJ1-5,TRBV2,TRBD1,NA,TGTGCCAGCAGTGGGGGGACAGGTTTTTCGGGCAATCAGCCCCAGCATTTT,CASSGGTGFSGNQPQHF
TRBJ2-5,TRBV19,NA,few,TGTGCCAGTAGTATACAGGGTCAAGAGACCCAGTACTTC,CASSIQGQETQYF
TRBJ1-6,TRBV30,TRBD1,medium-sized,TGTGCCTGGAGTGTAAGAAGGGGGCTTTCACCCCTCCACTTT,CAWSVRRGLSPLHF
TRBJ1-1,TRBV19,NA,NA,TGTGCCAGTAGTATAGCAGGCAGCGCTGAAGCTTTCTTT,CASSIAGSAEAFF
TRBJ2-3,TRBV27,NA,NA,TGTGCCAGCAGCGACGCTATATCTAGCACAGATACGCAGTATTTT,CASSDAISSTDTQYF
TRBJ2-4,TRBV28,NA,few,TGTGCCAGCAGTTTTGCGTTAGCCAAAAACATTCAGTACTTC,CASSFALAKNIQYF
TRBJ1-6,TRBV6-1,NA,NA,TGTGCCAGCAGTGAGTGGGAATACAATGAGCAGTTCTTTTATAATTCACCCCTCCACTTT,CASSEWEYNEQFFYNSPLHF
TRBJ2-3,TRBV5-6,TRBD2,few,TGTGCCAGCAGCTTGGCACTAGCGGGCACAGATACGCAGTATTTT,CASSLALAGTDTQYF
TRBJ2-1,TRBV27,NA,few,TGTGCCAGCAGTTCCAAGCTCCCTCGAGGTGAGCAGTTCTTC,CASSSKLPRGEQFF
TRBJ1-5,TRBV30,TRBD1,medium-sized,TGTGCCTGGAGCCAGGGACAGGGTAATCAGCCCCAGCATTTT,CAWSQGQGNQPQHF
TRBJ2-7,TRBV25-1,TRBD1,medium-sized,TGTGCCAGCAGTGTTGGGACAGGGTCGTACGAGCAGTACTTC,CASSVGTGSYEQYF
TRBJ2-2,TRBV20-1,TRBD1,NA,TGCAGTGCCCAAGTATCGGGACAGGAAAGCGGGGAGCTGTTTTTT,CSAQVSGQESGELFF
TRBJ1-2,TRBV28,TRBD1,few,TGTGCCAGCAGTTTAGGACAGGGGATAAACTATGGCTACACCTTC,CASSLGQGINYGYTF
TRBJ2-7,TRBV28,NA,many,TGTGCCAGCAGTTTTGCGTTGGGACTTCGCGAGCAGTACTTC,CASSFALGLREQYF
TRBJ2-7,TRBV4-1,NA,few,TGCGCCAGCAGTTCCCTCTTTGCAGACTCCTGCGAGCAGTACTTT,CASSSLFADSCEQYF
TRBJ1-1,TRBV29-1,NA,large,TGCAGCGTTGTTCACAGCCAGAACACTGAAGCTTTCTTT,CSVVHSQNTEAFF
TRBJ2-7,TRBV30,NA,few,TGTGCCCAACGGCGGTCGAGCTCCTACGAGCAGTACTTC,CAQRRSSSYEQYF
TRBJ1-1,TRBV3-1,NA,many,TGTGCCAGCAGCCACCTAACTGAAGCTTTCTTT,CASSHLTEAFF